Below, 25 T cell receptor beta chains from the same sample are listed, as sequenced in a study of blood T cell repertoires in COVID-19. Data came from immunoSEQ multiplex PCR; TCRdb stores just in-frame clones and leaves some out. The data hold nearly 95,000 clones, with about 80% observed a single time. Sequences were obtained from peripheral blood. These receptors originate from a human donor in a cohort sampled during active COVID-19.

The chain recombines TRBV6-4 with TRBJ2-1, with D perhaps TRBD1 (5 bases). Trimming stripped 4 bases from V and 0 bases from J, with 13 bases between. Per the germline V gene, CDR1 is MRHNA and CDR2 is SNTAGT. This CDR3 spans 16 amino acids. CDR3 loop: CASSAPFRVSYNEQFF. CDR3 DNA: TGTGCCAGCAGTGCCCCCTTCAGGGTCTCCTACAATGAGCAGTTCTTC.

The V call is TRBV27, the J call TRBJ2-7, with 7 bases identical to TRBD2. Losses at the gene ends were 5 bases for V and 2 bases for J; bases not matched to a gene: 12. The CDR3 consists of 16 residues. Germline values: CDR1 MNHEY, CDR2 SMNVEV (reference sequence). The CDR3 nucleotides read TGTGCCAGCAGTATCCATGCTCTAGCGGTAACCTACGAGCAGTACTTC. It codes for CASSIHALAVTYEQYF.

The chain employs TRBV18 and TRBJ1-3; D not certain. The CDR3 covers 15 residues. Trimming took 6 bases from V and 0 from J, leaving 12 bases between them. The germline V gene has CDR1 KGHSH and CDR2 LQKENI. The CDR3 region has the DNA TGTGCCAGCTCCCGGAGGACGGACTCTGGAAACACCATATATTTT. It is translated as CASSRRTDSGNTIYF.

The rearrangement links TRBV30 to TRBJ2-4; TRBD1 matches 7 bases. The V segment lost 3 bases and the J segment 15 bases; nucleotides outside the gene matches: 11. This CDR3 contains 12 residues. Germline assignment: CDR1 GTSNPN and CDR2 SVGIG (reference sequence). CDR3 DNA: TGTGCCTGGAGCCCCCCTAGGGGGCCGGGGTACTTC. Residues: CAWSPPRGPGYF.

The chain has TRBV19 and TRBJ2-7, with 8 bases aligning to TRBD1. V was pared by 5 bases and J by 3 bases, with 6 bases of the junction left unmatched. There are 14 residues in the CDR3. CDR1 and CDR2 from the germline V gene are LNHDA and SQIVND (reference sequence). Here the CDR3 DNA reads TGTGCCAGTAGTCCGACAGGGGTCCTCTACGAGCAGTACTTC. Protein product: CASSPTGVLYEQYF.

V usage is TRBV11-3 and J usage is TRBJ2-2, with 15 positions matching TRBD2. The CDR3 consists of 20 residues. The J segment lost 5 bases and the V segment lost 5 bases, leaving 15 bases of the junction unmatched. Germline lookup yields CDR1 SGHNT and CDR2 YENEEA. The CDR3 is CASSGARRTSGGAGTGELFF. CDR3 DNA sequence: TGTGCCAGCAGCGGGGCCCGCCGGACTAGCGGGGGGGCCGGGACCGGGGAGCTGTTTTTT. Variable domain in full (rest from reference TRBV11-3 and TRBJ2-2): EAGVVQSPRYKIIEKKQPVAFWCNPISGHNTLYWYLQNLGQGPELLIRYENEEAVDDSQLPKDRFSAERLKGVDSTLKIQPAELGDSAVYLCASSGARRTSGGAGTGELFFGEGSRLTVL.

V and J are TRBV28 and TRBJ1-1; D remains ambiguous. The CDR3 runs 14 residues. CDR1 and CDR2 from the germline V gene are MDHEN and SYDVKM. Trimming removed 4 bases at V and 0 bases at J, with 9 bases between. CDR3 DNA sequence: TGTGCCAGCAGTTCAAGACACTTGAACACTGAAGCTTTCTTT. Translation gives CASSSRHLNTEAFF. The full variable domain, in which reference TRBV28 and TRBJ1-1 provide the parts outside the CDR3, is DVKVTQSSRYLVKRTGEKVFLECVQDMDHENMFWYRQDPGLGLRLIYFSYDVKMKEKGDIPEGYSVSREKKERFSLILESASTNQTSMYLCASSSRHLNTEAFFGQGTRLTVV.

The chain carries TRBV19 and TRBJ1-3; TRBD1 aligns across 8 bases. The V segment lost 6 bases and the J segment 4 bases; nucleotides outside the gene matches: 2. This CDR3 has 13 amino acids. The germline V gene has CDR1 LNHDA and CDR2 SQIVND (reference sequence). CDR3 coding DNA: TGTGCCAGTAGGGGGACAGGCGGAAACACCATATATTTT. As protein: CASRGTGGNTIYF. The full variable domain, in which reference TRBV19 and TRBJ1-3 provide the parts outside the CDR3, is DGGITQSPKYLFRKEGQNVTLSCEQNLNHDAMYWYRQDPGQGLRLIYYSQIVNDFQKGDIAEGYSVSREKKESFPLTVTSAQKNPTAFYLCASRGTGGNTIYFGEGSWLTVV.

The chain recombines TRBV6-5 with TRBJ2-7; D may be TRBD1 (6 bases). The V and J ends lost 0 bases and 4 bases respectively, with 13 bases between them. The CDR3 spans 15 residues. Per germline, CDR1 MNHEY and CDR2 SVGAGI. CDR3 DNA: TGTGCCAGCAGTTACTCGGAAAAACAGGGTTACGAGCAGTACTTC. Translating gives CASSYSEKQGYEQYF.

In its sample, this clone was seen once. The chain uses TRBV7-8 and TRBJ2-7; 9 bases are a match to TRBD2. Trimming took 5 bases from V and 5 from J; bases not matched to a gene: 19. CDR3 length equals 18 residues. CDR1 SGHVS and CDR2 FQNEAQ come from the germline V gene. This CDR3 is CASSPQRRGLARVNEQYF. The CDR3 DNA sequence: TGTGCCAGCAGCCCCCAGAGAAGAGGACTAGCGAGAGTCAACGAGCAGTACTTC.

The chain is built from TRBV24-1 and TRBJ1-6, with TRBD1 matching over 9 bases. Trimming at V came to 5 bases and at J to 7 bases, leaving 2 bases not matched to a gene. This CDR3 has 14 amino acids. Germline lookup yields CDR1 KGHDR and CDR2 SFDVKD. The CDR3 loop reads CATSAGQGNSPLHF. CDR3 sequence (DNA): TGTGCCACCAGTGCTGGACAGGGGAATTCACCCCTCCACTTT.

This chain links TRBV19 with TRBJ2-1, with 13 bases aligning to TRBD2. V lost 2 bases and J lost 5; bases outside the gene matches: 6. The CDR3 has 17 amino acids. The germline V gene encodes CDR1 LNHDA and CDR2 SQIVND (reference sequence). The CDR3: CASSIRTSGSRNNEQFF. The CDR3 bases are TGTGCCAGTAGTATAAGGACTAGCGGGAGTAGGAACAATGAGCAGTTCTTC.

This clone has a single count. V gene TRBV27 combines with J gene TRBJ2-7; the D gene is possibly TRBD1 (5 bases). The CDR3 is 15 residues long. The germline V gene has CDR1 MNHEY and CDR2 SMNVEV (reference sequence). V was pared by 6 bases and J by 3 bases, with 18 bases between. The CDR3 bases are TGTGCCAGCAGCCAAGCCAGGACACTGGACTACGAGCAGTACTTC. It encodes CASSQARTLDYEQYF.

This chain joins TRBV6-1 and TRBJ2-3; 8 bases agree with TRBD2. The ends lost 0 bases at V and 2 bases at J; junction bases unmatched: 13. The germline V gene has CDR1 MNHNS and CDR2 SASEGT. The CDR3 extends over 19 amino acids. In DNA, the CDR3 is TGTGCCAGCAGTGAAGCGAGAGGGGCAAGAGCGGGGGTCACAGATACGCAGTATTTT. Its translation: CASSEARGARAGVTDTQYF.

The chain is built from TRBV28 and TRBJ2-7, with a tentative D call TRBD2 (5 bases). The V gene's germline CDR1 is MDHEN and CDR2 SYDVKM. This CDR3 region has 12 residues. Trimming cost V 4 bases and J 1 base, with 5 bases left between them. CDR3 sequence: CASSSGSYEQYF. CDR3 nucleotides: TGTGCCAGCAGTTCGGGATCCTACGAGCAGTACTTC.

This clone was counted between two and nine times. This chain joins TRBV6-5 and TRBJ1-6; 7 bases agree with TRBD1. The CDR3 extends over 13 amino acids. Germline V CDR1 and CDR2: MNHEY, SVGAGI. Trimming at V came to 10 bases and at J to 4 bases, leaving 4 bases not matched to a gene. The CDR3 reads CATQTGYNSPLHF. DNA of the CDR3: TGTGCCACCCAGACAGGGTATAATTCACCCCTCCACTTT.

The gene calls are TRBV5-1 and TRBJ2-7; D perhaps matches TRBD2 (5 bases). The V and J ends lost 3 bases and 0 bases respectively, with 16 bases between them. The germline CDR1 and CDR2 sequences are SGHRS and YFSETQ. The CDR3 consists of 16 residues. The CDR3 loop reads CASSSGSSGSSYEQYF. The CDR3 coding sequence is TGCGCCAGCAGCTCTGGGTCGTCGGGGAGCTCCTACGAGCAGTACTTC.

The gene calls are TRBV7-2 and TRBJ2-7; the match to TRBD2 covers 7 bases. The CDR3 spans 15 residues. Trimming removed 2 bases from V and 7 bases from J; junction bases left unmatched: 11. The germline V gene encodes CDR1 SGHTA and CDR2 FQGNSA. The CDR3 DNA sequence: TGTGCCAGCAGCTTATCCGGACTAGAAAAGGGAGAGCAGTACTTC. This translates into CASSLSGLEKGEQYF.

V and J are TRBV3-1 (or the pseudogene TRBV3-2) and TRBJ2-7; D not certain. With 5 bases removed from V and 6 bases from J, the gap between germline ends came to 17 bases. The CDR3 runs to 14 residues. CDR1 and CDR2 from the germline V gene are LGHDT and YNNKEL (reference sequence). CDR3 nucleotides: TGTGCCAGCAGCTTACAGTCGCTGTCCCCCGAGCAGTACTTC. Translating gives CASSLQSLSPEQYF.

The J gene is TRBJ2-5, the V gene TRBV19, with D possibly TRBD1 on 6 matching bases. CDR1 is LNHDA, CDR2 SQIVND, per germline (reference sequence). Trimming took off 5 bases at V and 1 base at J, with 14 bases between the two ends. This CDR3 is 15 amino acids long. The CDR3: CASSVNTGFQETQYF. The CDR3 nucleotides are TGTGCCAGTAGTGTTAACACAGGGTTCCAAGAGACCCAGTACTTC. Filled out from reference TRBV19 and TRBJ2-5, the complete variable domain reads DGGITQSPKYLFRKEGQNVTLSCEQNLNHDAMYWYRQDPGQGLRLIYYSQIVNDFQKGDIAEGYSVSREKKESFPLTVTSAQKNPTAFYLCASSVNTGFQETQYFGPGTRLLVL.

The rearrangement uses TRBV9 and TRBJ2-3; D gene uncertain. Germline CDR1 reads SGDLS; CDR2 reads YYNGEE. The CDR3 loop spans 14 amino acids. Deletions cut 3 bases from V and 0 bases from J, with 8 bases between. DNA for the CDR3: TGTGCCAGCAGCGGAGGTTTGAGCACAGATACGCAGTATTTT. Translated: CASSGGLSTDTQYF.

CDR3 DNA sequence: TGTGCCAGTAGTTCCTCCTCACCCGGGACTAGCGGGAGCTCCTACAATGAGCAGTTCTTC. Protein sequence: CASSSSSPGTSGSSYNEQFF. V is TRBV19 and J is TRBJ2-1, with 14 bases identical to TRBD2. Germline values: CDR1 LNHDA, CDR2 SQIVND (reference sequence). The V and J ends lost 5 bases and 0 bases, in that order; junction bases with no gene match: 12. The CDR3 totals 20 residues. Filled out from reference TRBV19 and TRBJ2-1, the complete variable domain reads DGGITQSPKYLFRKEGQNVTLSCEQNLNHDAMYWYRQDPGQGLRLIYYSQIVNDFQKGDIAEGYSVSREKKESFPLTVTSAQKNPTAFYLCASSSSSPGTSGSSYNEQFFGPGTRLTVL.

This chain connects TRBV2 to TRBJ2-3; possibly TRBD2 for D (5 bases). The V end was cut by 6 bases, the J end by 8 bases, with 18 bases between. Per the germline V gene, CDR1 is SNHLY and CDR2 is FYNNEI. The CDR3 extends over 14 amino acids. The CDR3 coding sequence is TGTGCCAGCAGAGGTTACGGTCGTGAGGGTACGCAGTATTTT. Translated: CASRGYGREGTQYF.

The chain uses TRBV5-4 and TRBJ2-5; maybe TRBD1 (6 bases). CDR3 length: 15 residues. Germline values: CDR1 SGHNT, CDR2 YYREEE (reference sequence). The germline V and J ends were trimmed by 4 bases and 1 base, with 14 bases remaining between them. CDR3 loop: CASSRNLGGQETQYF. In DNA, the CDR3 is TGTGCCAGCAGCCGGAATCTAGGGGGCCAAGAGACCCAGTACTTC. Complete variable domain (other parts from reference TRBV5-4 and TRBJ2-5): ETGVTQSPTHLIKTRGQQVTLRCSSQSGHNTVSWYQQALGQGPQFIFQYYREEENGRGNFPPRFSGLQFPNYSSELNVNALELDDSALYLCASSRNLGGQETQYFGPGTRLLVL.

J is TRBJ2-7 and V is TRBV7-8; tentatively, D is TRBD1 (5 bases). The CDR3 is 14 residues long. V lost 3 bases, J lost 9 bases, and 18 bases lay in between. CDR1 and CDR2 (germline): SGHVS, FQNEAQ. Here the CDR3 reads CASSLTESTGGQYF. As DNA, the CDR3 is TGTGCCAGCAGCTTGACAGAGAGTACGGGCGGGCAGTACTTC.